The next 21 T cell receptor beta chains were all read from a single sample in a study of cytomegalovirus exposure and HLA in healthy donors (dated by TCRdb to about 2017). To prepare the library, the immunoSEQ multiplex PCR assay was applied. For the multiplex PCR, a mixture combining 60 forward primers for TCR Vbeta segments and 13 reverse primers for TCR Jbeta segments was used. In its TCRdb copy, this immuneACCESS table keeps in-frame sequences only and misses some clones. Where compared with another copy, unresolved V genes explain less than half of these, and the others have no known cause. The table for this sample lists around 190,000 clones; around three quarters of them were counted only once. 4.4% of the sample comes from the top ten. The sequenced material came from PBMCs. The receptors here all came from a woman aged 30 to 39 in good health and CMV-seropositive.

The table lists this clone with a few counts. The rearrangement joins TRBV6-5 to TRBJ1-2, with unresolved D. The CDR3 loop spans 14 amino acids. The V and J ends lost 0 bases and 3 bases respectively, with 8 bases between them. Germline V gene data show CDR1 as MNHEY and CDR2 as SVGAGI. The CDR3 DNA sequence: TGTGCCAGCAGTTACTCGAGCCGATACTATGGCTACACCTTC. Translation: CASSYSSRYYGYTF.

CDR3 in amino acids: CASSEGSSGNTIYF. DNA for the CDR3: TGTGCCAGCAGTGAGGGCAGCTCTGGAAACACCATATATTTT. The chain combines TRBV6-1 with TRBJ1-3, with unresolved D. Germline V gene data show CDR1 as MNHNS and CDR2 as SASEGT. The CDR3 extends over 14 amino acids. Trimming left V 3 bases short and J 0 bases short, with 6 bases between.

The V call is TRBV7-2, the J call TRBJ1-5; TRBD1 agrees at 10 bases. CDR1 is SGHTA and CDR2 is FQGNSA in the germline V gene. CDR3 size: 16 residues. Unmatched junction bases numbered 5, after V lost 5 bases and J lost 1 base. The CDR3 protein is CASSRTGGRSNQPQHF. CDR3 DNA sequence: TGTGCCAGCAGCCGGACAGGGGGACGAAGCAATCAGCCCCAGCATTTT.

This CDR3 is CASNNATGTITDTQYF. CDR3 in DNA: TGTGCCAGCAACAACGCCACCGGGACTATCACAGATACGCAGTATTTT. The rearrangement joins TRBV9 to TRBJ2-3, with 7 bases aligning to TRBD2. This CDR3 is 16 amino acids long. Trimming at V came to 6 bases and at J to 2 bases, leaving 12 bases not matched to a gene. Looked up from germline, CDR1 is SGDLS and CDR2 is YYNGEE.

A word on this clone: It is unclear where the CDR3 begins or ends on the DNA, so no DNA is shown, and the CDR3 is as TCRdb lists it. The CDR3 is CASSTSTSVDTQYF. V gene TRBV6-5 combines with J gene TRBJ2-3; the table's D call, TRBD2, was not checked against the DNA. Germline V gene lookup returns CDR1 MNHEY and CDR2 SVGAGI. The CDR3 is 14 residues long, ends included.

The chain combines TRBV4-1 with TRBJ2-7, with D maybe TRBD2 (6 bases). Germline lookup yields CDR1 MGHRA and CDR2 YSYEKL. Trimming left V 4 bases short and J 6 bases short, with 10 bases between. The CDR3 extends over 12 amino acids. The CDR3 here is CASSPQGLEQYF. The CDR3 coding sequence is TGCGCCAGCAGCCCCCAGGGACTCGAGCAGTACTTC.

The chain combines TRBV30 with TRBJ2-7, with 8 positions matching TRBD1. From germline, CDR1 is GTSNPN and CDR2 SVGIG (reference sequence). The V and J ends lost 8 bases and 3 bases, in that order; junction bases with no gene match: 12. CDR3 length: 14 amino acids. In DNA form, the CDR3 reads TGTGCCCTCACGGCGAGACAGGGGATCTACGAGCAGTACTTC. Translation: CALTARQGIYEQYF. Combining the CDR3 with reference TRBV30 and TRBJ2-7 gives the whole variable domain SQTIHQWPATLVQPVGSPLSLECTVEGTSNPNLYWYRQAAGRGLQLLFYSVGIGQISSEVPQNLSASRPQDRQFILSSKKLLLSDSGFYLCALTARQGIYEQYFGPGTRLTVT.

The rearrangement uses TRBV7-8 and TRBJ2-7; D is possibly TRBD1 (5 bases). CDR1 and CDR2 (germline): SGHVS, FQNEAQ. The CDR3 is made up of 16 amino acids. V was trimmed by 2 bases and J by 2 bases, leaving 16 bases between them. The CDR3 sequence is CASSLWRKGKAYEQYF. The CDR3 DNA sequence: TGTGCCAGCAGCTTATGGAGAAAGGGGAAGGCCTACGAGCAGTACTTC.

This chain links TRBV27 with TRBJ2-2; D is unclear. The ends were cut back, 3 bases at V and 2 bases at J, with 7 bases in the middle. Germline-derived CDR1 and CDR2 are MNHEY and SMNVEV (reference sequence). The CDR3 is 14 residues long. The CDR3 spells CASSFYYNTGELFF. The DNA for the CDR3 is TGTGCCAGCAGTTTCTACTATAACACCGGGGAGCTGTTTTTT.

The V call is TRBV4-1, the J call TRBJ2-6; D gene unclear. CDR3 size: 16 residues. V dropped 0 bases and J dropped 0 bases, with 6 bases sitting between them. Germline values: CDR1 MGHRA, CDR2 YSYEKL. Here the CDR3 reads CASSQDRTSGANVLTF. The CDR3 nucleotides are TGCGCCAGCAGCCAAGATAGAACCTCTGGGGCCAACGTCCTGACTTTC.

The table lists this clone with a count of one. The gene calls are TRBV5-5 and TRBJ1-2; the match to TRBD1 covers 10 bases. Germline CDR1 is SGHKS and CDR2 is YYEKEE (reference sequence). The CDR3 spans 15 residues. The ends lost 0 bases at V and 1 base at J; junction bases unmatched: 0. CDR3 nucleotide sequence: TGTGCCAGCAGCTTGGGGACAGGGGGTAACTATGGCTACACCTTC. As protein: CASSLGTGGNYGYTF.

CDR3 sequence (DNA): TGTGCCAGCAGCCCATCACTAGCGGGGGGTAAAATCGAGCAGTACTTC. As protein: CASSPSLAGGKIEQYF. The chain joins TRBV9 to TRBJ2-7; 12 bases are shared with TRBD2. The ends lost 4 bases at V and 6 bases at J; junction bases unmatched: 11. CDR3 length equals 16 residues. Germline lookup yields CDR1 SGDLS and CDR2 YYNGEE.

The chain employs TRBV2 and TRBJ2-5; possibly TRBD1 for D (6 bases). The CDR3 length is 15 residues. Trimming pared 6 bases from V and 4 bases from J, leaving 18 bases between. Germline values: CDR1 SNHLY, CDR2 FYNNEI. The CDR3 loop reads CASRGQLTHRETQYF. CDR3 DNA sequence: TGTGCCAGCAGAGGACAGCTCACCCATCGAGAGACCCAGTACTTC. Combining the CDR3 with reference TRBV2 and TRBJ2-5 gives the whole variable domain EPEVTQTPSHQVTQMGQEVILRCVPISNHLYFYWYRQILGQKVEFLVSFYNNEISEKSEIFDDQFSVERPDGSNFTLKIRSTKLEDSAMYFCASRGQLTHRETQYFGPGTRLLVL.

Only one count was recorded for this clone. CDR3 region: CASSLGGDAYNEQFF. In nucleotides, the CDR3 is TGTGCCAGCAGCTTAGGCGGGGATGCCTACAATGAGCAGTTCTTC. The chain carries TRBV7-6 and TRBJ2-1, with D perhaps matching TRBD2 (6 bases). CDR1 is SGHVS and CDR2 is FNYEAQ in the germline V gene. The V gene lost 1 base and the J gene lost 2 bases, with 9 bases spanning the gap. The CDR3 contains 15 residues. Drawing the rest from reference TRBV7-6 and TRBJ2-1, the complete variable domain is GAGVSQSPRYKVTKRGQDVALRCDPISGHVSLYWYRQALGQGPEFLTYFNYEAQQDKSGLPNDRFSAERPEGSISTLTIQRTEQRDSAMYRCASSLGGDAYNEQFFGPGTRLTVL.

In this sample, this clone turned up once. The chain has TRBV19 and TRBJ2-1, with 8 positions matching TRBD1. The CDR3 extends over 14 amino acids. The germline V gene has CDR1 LNHDA and CDR2 SQIVND (reference sequence). V dropped 5 bases and J dropped 4; count of bases not matched to a gene: 4. CDR3 sequence (DNA): TGTGCCAGTAGTCCGGGACAGGCGTACAATGAGCAGTTCTTC. This gives the protein CASSPGQAYNEQFF.

This rearrangement joins TRBV5-5 to TRBJ2-3, with TRBD1 matching 8 bases. Per germline, CDR1 SGHKS and CDR2 YYEKEE (reference sequence). V shed 6 bases and J 4 bases; nucleotides not matched to a gene: 7. The CDR3 sequence is 14 residues long. The CDR3 spells CASTRTGRADTQYF. The CDR3 nucleotides read TGTGCCAGCACCCGGACAGGGCGAGCAGATACGCAGTATTTT.

The chain carries TRBV7-9 and TRBJ2-7, with 11 nucleotides matching TRBD2. The trim removed 6 bases at V and 5 bases at J, leaving 6 bases unmatched. CDR1 SEHNR and CDR2 FQNEAQ come from the germline V gene (reference sequence). This CDR3 contains 14 residues. Here the CDR3 DNA reads TGTGCCAGCAGTCGCGGGACTAGCGGAGACGAGCAGTACTTC. The encoded protein is CASSRGTSGDEQYF.

The chain couples TRBV4-3 to TRBJ1-4; possible D gene TRBD1, 6 bases. Germline V lookup: CDR1 LGHNA, CDR2 YSLEER. Trimming pared 1 base from V and 10 bases from J, leaving 10 bases between. The CDR3 length is 13 residues. The DNA for the CDR3 is TGCGCCAGCAGCCAAGGACAGGCTAGAAAACTGTTTTTT. It translates to CASSQGQARKLFF.

This clone was seen just once. This chain connects TRBV19 to TRBJ1-2; the D is unclear. The germline CDR1 and CDR2 sequences are LNHDA and SQIVND (reference sequence). Deletions cut 7 bases from V and 3 bases from J, with 9 bases between. The CDR3 is 12 amino acids. The chain's CDR3 is CASTSTDYGYTF. CDR3 in DNA: TGTGCCAGTACATCTACAGACTATGGCTACACCTTC.

The chain couples TRBV12-5 to TRBJ2-3, with D possibly TRBD2 on 5 matching bases. This CDR3 is built from 16 residues. The germline V and J ends were trimmed by 0 bases and 0 bases, with 10 bases remaining between them. Germline V lookup: CDR1 LGHNT, CDR2 FRNRAP. The CDR3 loop reads CASGLVASTSTDTQYF. CDR3 DNA: TGTGCTAGTGGTTTGGTGGCTAGCACCAGCACAGATACGCAGTATTTT.

This sequence joins TRBV5-6 and TRBJ2-7; D gene unclear. Between the trimmed V and J ends, which lost 0 bases and 5 bases, there was a span of 15 bases. This CDR3 is 15 amino acids long. The V gene's germline CDR1 is SGHDT and CDR2 YYEEEE. The CDR3 nucleotides are TGTGCCAGCAGCTTGGACGGGTCTGGTTGGGACGAGCAGTACTTC. Translating gives CASSLDGSGWDEQYF. Full variable domain (outside the CDR3, taken from reference TRBV5-6 and TRBJ2-7): DAGVTQSPTHLIKTRGQQVTLRCSPKSGHDTVSWYQQALGQGPQFIFQYYEEEERQRGNFPDRFSGHQFPNYSSELNVNALLLGDSALYLCASSLDGSGWDEQYFGPGTRLTVT.